This TCR beta chain emerged from a study of T cell repertoires in cytomegalovirus infection. TCRdb recomputed calls from the reads with MiXCR, one row per CDR3 protein. Counted here are tens of thousands of distinct CDR3 sequences, 45% to 50% occurring once; the ten biggest clones make up just over 90%. For this clonotype: Its antigen is not known.

The CDR3 runs to 14 residues. Germline V gene sequence: CDR1 SGHTA, CDR2 FQGNSA. Unmatched junction bases numbered 3, after V lost 6 bases and J lost 0 bases. The J gene is TRBJ2-3, the V gene TRBV7-2; TRBD2 aligns across 7 bases. This receptor was identified in a human donor in good health (CMV status not recorded). Some clones in this sample may be carry-over from other donors' samples. Specimen: CD8+ T cells from cultured PBMCs, collected from culture after CMV antigen stimulation. CDR3 in amino acids: CASRSGISTDTQYF. The CDR3 DNA follows: TGTGCCAGCAGGAGCGGGATAAGCACAGATACGCAGTATTTT.